The 11 T cell receptor beta chains in this list originate from one sample, sequenced in a study of T cell responses to AZD1222 COVID-19 vaccine (dated by TCRdb to 2020 to 2022). The sample's time point label is to be understood as: baseline before first vaccination. Libraries were constructed by the immunoSEQ multiplex PCR assay. TCRdb provides this immuneACCESS table in a form limited to in-frame rearrangements. Some clones are lacking; in checked studies, under half of them reflect an unresolved V gene, and why the rest are absent is not known. Across this sample there are 30,000 to 35,000 clones, with about 89% seen only once. The ten largest clones add up to about 50% of the sample. This material consisted of peripheral blood, taken on day 0 of AZD1222 vaccination. All receptors derive from an adult in good health.

The CDR3 nucleotides read TGTGCCAGCAGCCCCCCGGGCAACGGAAACACCATATATTTT. Translating it yields CASSPPGNGNTIYF. The genes are TRBV13 and TRBJ1-3; D remains ambiguous. The CDR3 loop spans 14 amino acids. With 5 bases removed from V and 4 bases from J, the gap between germline ends came to 12 bases. CDR1 is PRHDT and CDR2 is FYEKMQ in the germline V gene (reference sequence). The full variable domain, in which reference TRBV13 and TRBJ1-3 provide the parts outside the CDR3, is AAGVIQSPRHLIKEKRETATLKCYPIPRHDTVYWYQQGPGQDPQFLISFYEKMQSDKGSIPDRFSAQQFSDYHSELNMSSLELGDSALYFCASSPPGNGNTIYFGEGSWLTVV.

The J gene is TRBJ1-2, the V gene TRBV4-1; D remains unclear. Between the trimmed V and J ends, which lost 1 base and 2 bases, there was a span of 11 bases. CDR3 length: 15 amino acids. Germline V gives CDR1 MGHRA, CDR2 YSYEKL. CDR3 sequence: CASSQVQASNYGYTF. CDR3 bases: TGCGCCAGCAGCCAAGTCCAGGCCTCGAACTATGGCTACACCTTC.

The rearrangement joins TRBV6-1 to TRBJ1-1; TRBD1 is a possible D gene (6 bases). V was trimmed by 3 bases and J by 1 base, leaving 12 bases between them. Germline CDR1 is MNHNS and CDR2 is SASEGT. This CDR3 spans 15 amino acids. CDR3 in DNA: TGTGCCAGCAGTGATACCGGGACACCGAACACTGAAGCTTTCTTT. This encodes CASSDTGTPNTEAFF.

This sequence joins TRBV9 and TRBJ2-7; 7 bases are shared with TRBD2. The V and J ends lost 1 base and 1 base, in that order; junction bases with no gene match: 5. The V gene's germline CDR1 is SGDLS and CDR2 YYNGEE. This CDR3 has 15 amino acids. For the CDR3, the DNA is TGTGCCAGCAGCGTAAGTGGGGGGGTATCCTACGAGCAGTACTTC. This encodes CASSVSGGVSYEQYF.

The V call is TRBV30, the J call TRBJ1-1; D ambiguous. The germline CDR1 and CDR2 sequences are GTSNPN and SVGIG (reference sequence). V was clipped by 4 bases and J by 5 bases, with 8 bases between them. The CDR3 runs 11 residues. The CDR3 nucleotides are TGTGCCTGGATCTTGCAAACTGAAGCTTTCTTT. As protein: CAWILQTEAFF.

This chain uses TRBV19 with TRBJ2-6; a weak D match, TRBD2 (6 bases). Germline loops: CDR1 LNHDA, CDR2 SQIVND (reference sequence). V gave up 9 bases and J gave up 0 bases, with 18 bases separating them. The CDR3 is 17 amino acids. The CDR3 region has the DNA TGTGCCAGCTACCCCGGGACTGAGAGCTCTGGGGCCAACGTCCTGACTTTC. It yields the protein CASYPGTESSGANVLTF.

V is TRBV28 and J is TRBJ1-6; a weak D match, TRBD1 (6 bases). V was shortened by 3 bases and J by 10 bases, with 7 bases between the two germline ends. Germline-derived CDR1 and CDR2 are MDHEN and SYDVKM. This CDR3 region has 12 residues. This CDR3 is CASSFRGSPLHF. In nucleotides, the CDR3 is TGTGCCAGCAGTTTCAGGGGATCACCCCTCCACTTT.

The chain couples TRBV7-9 to TRBJ1-3; 10 bases agree with TRBD1. CDR1 and CDR2 (germline): SEHNR, FQNEAQ (reference sequence). CDR3 size: 16 residues. Trimming removed 1 base from V and 5 bases from J; junction bases left unmatched: 5. CDR3 protein: CASSLVSGQGRNTIYF. DNA for the CDR3: TGTGCCAGCAGCTTAGTATCGGGACAGGGGAGAAACACCATATATTTT.

This clone is a singleton in its sample. The chain joins TRBV28 to TRBJ2-2; 8 bases are a match to TRBD1. CDR3 length equals 16 residues. Germline CDR1 reads MDHEN; CDR2 reads SYDVKM. The V segment lost 6 bases and the J segment 3 bases; nucleotides outside the gene matches: 9. This CDR3 is CASSLPGQGHTGELFF. The CDR3 DNA reads as TGTGCCAGCAGCCTTCCAGGACAGGGACACACCGGGGAGCTGTTTTTT.

The chain uses TRBV6-7 and TRBJ1-6; TRBD1 matches at 8 bases. TRBV6-7 is an open reading frame whose function is uncertain. V lost 5 bases to trimming and J lost 9 bases; unmatched junction nucleotides: 9. The CDR3 is made up of 15 amino acids. CDR3 nucleotide sequence: TGTGCCAGCAGTACGGACAGGGTAAAAATTTCACCCCTCCACTTT. This codes for CASSTDRVKISPLHF.

This chain connects TRBV19 to TRBJ1-2; 9 positions agree with TRBD1. This CDR3 is 15 amino acids long. Germline values: CDR1 LNHDA, CDR2 SQIVND (reference sequence). Losses at the gene ends were 10 bases for V and 7 bases for J; bases not matched to a gene: 16. The CDR3: CATQTGGAQGSGYTF. For the CDR3, the DNA is TGTGCCACCCAGACAGGGGGGGCACAGGGGAGTGGCTACACCTTC.